This T cell receptor beta chain was sequenced for a study of CD8 T cells in ankylosing spondylitis. Notes on the study in general: A motif in TCR beta, a set of about 8 highly homologous variants, appeared characteristic of ankylosing spondylitis blood. Previously reported in reactive arthritis synovial fluid and blood were some of the motif variants.

Libraries for TCR beta were made by quantitative 5'-RACE with molecular barcodes. TCRdb analysed the 5' RACE reads with MiXCR anew, one entry per CDR3 protein. The sample carries approximately 250,000 distinct CDR3 sequences, roughly a quarter recorded once. Points on this clonotype: Its specificity is not known.

The V and J ends lost 5 bases and 5 bases respectively, with 15 bases between them. Germline V CDR1 and CDR2: SQVTM, ANQGSEA. The CDR3 loop spans 13 amino acids. The clonotype was recovered from a male donor with ankylosing spondylitis or in good health (not recorded which). The chain employs TRBV29-1 and TRBJ2-5; D is uncertain. Sequenced: blood, either unsorted or a sorted T cell fraction (not recorded which). The CDR3 loop reads CSVNSLYSETQYF. In DNA, the CDR3 is TGCAGCGTTAACTCCCTCTACTCGGAGACCCAGTACTTC.